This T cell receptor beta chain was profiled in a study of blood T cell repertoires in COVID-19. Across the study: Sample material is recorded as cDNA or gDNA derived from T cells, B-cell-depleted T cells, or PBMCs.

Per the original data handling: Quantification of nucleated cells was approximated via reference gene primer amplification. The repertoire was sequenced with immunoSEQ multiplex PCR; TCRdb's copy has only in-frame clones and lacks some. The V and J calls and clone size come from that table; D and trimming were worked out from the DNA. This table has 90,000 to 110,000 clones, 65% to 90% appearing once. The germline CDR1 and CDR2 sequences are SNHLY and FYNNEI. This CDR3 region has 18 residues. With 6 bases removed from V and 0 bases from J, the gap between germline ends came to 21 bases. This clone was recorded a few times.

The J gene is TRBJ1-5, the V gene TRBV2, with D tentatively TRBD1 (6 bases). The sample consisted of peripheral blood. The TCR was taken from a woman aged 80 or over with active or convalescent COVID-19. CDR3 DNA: TGTGCCAGCAGCGCTACTCAGACAGGTTTTCATAGCAATCAGCCCCAGCATTTT. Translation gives CASSATQTGFHSNQPQHF.